This T cell receptor beta chain was retrieved from a study of blood T cell repertoires in COVID-19 (dated by TCRdb to the early 2020s). About the investigation overall: The collaborator samples originated in the United States, Italy and Spain and spanned the acute and convalescent phases of COVID-19. A de-identified subject ID, COVID-19 status, age in years and sex were almost always included in the sample metadata. Samples were obtained from the ongoing ImmuneRACE study (first 160 participants) and from over a thousand subjects provided by 6 global collaborators. Where available, HLA class I and class II types were obtained from metadata supplied by the sample provider rather than from assay-based typing. Deeply sampled blood TCRbeta repertoires from subjects exposed to, actively infected with, or recovered from COVID-19 were included in the dataset. The material from the prospective study consisted of cDNA or gDNA derived from T cells, B-cell-depleted T cells, or PBMCs. The repertoires were released in a freely available public database intended as a resource for research on the immune response to SARS-CoV-2.

Participants in the prospective study were aged about 18 to 95 years, lived in under 30 United States geographic areas, and enrolled through a virtual design. To assign participants to cohorts, the prospective study relied on clinical history that participants themselves reported in a screening survey and a study questionnaire. ImmuneRACE Cohort 3 recovered participants were defined by two consecutive negative NP/OP PCR tests, healthcare professional clearance, or symptom resolution. Each participant in the prospective study had whole blood, serum and a nasopharyngeal or oropharyngeal swab collected by mobile phlebotomists. Prospective study participants could optionally give additional blood draws and questionnaires over an approximately 2-month period. Before DNA extraction, blood samples from the prospective study were shipped at room temperature or frozen. The germline V gene supplies CDR1 MNHEY and CDR2 SVGEGT. V drops 4 bases and J drops 9 bases, leaving 10 bases in between. The CDR3, cysteine through phenylalanine, is 13 amino acids long. Only the CDR3 region is kept as DNA, spanning 39 bases read in frame from base 1.

The immunoSEQ Assay, a bias-controlled multiplex PCR, was used to amplify TCRbeta CDR3 regions from genomic DNA. As for the authors' bioinformatics: The number of nucleated cells in each sample was estimated by amplification of reference gene primers within the assay. To quantify the absolute abundance of each unique TCRbeta CDR3 rearrangement, sequence reads were collapsed and filtered. Productive Simpson clonality was computed per sample as the square root of Simpson's diversity index over productive rearrangements. In its TCRdb copy, this immuneACCESS table keeps in-frame sequences only and misses some clones. Where compared with another copy, unresolved V genes explain less than half of these, and the others have no known cause. That table is the source of V, J and clone size, and D and trimming were worked out from the DNA. This sample holds approximately 250,000 clones; approximately 84% were observed only once. The ten largest clones add up to approximately 16% of the sample.

The research as a whole found: The quantity of clinical and demographic metadata differed by source and by participant and was supplied without curation.

Of note for this clone: The clone's antigen remains unknown. The sample holds no much larger clone one base away, and base qualities are not on file.

The sequence is built from TRBV6-2 or TRBV6-3 and TRBJ1-6; the D gene cannot be resolved reliably. The clonotype originates from a man aged 40-55 years who had recovered from COVID-19. The sequenced sample consisted of PBMCs or T cells enriched from blood (not recorded which). The nucleotide sequence reads as follows: TGTGCCAGCAGTTGGCTCGCCATTTCACCCCTCCACTTT. The encoded protein is CASSWLAISPLHF.